The 10 T cell receptor beta chains listed next were all sequenced from one sample in a study of blood T cell repertoires in COVID-19 (dated by TCRdb to the early 2020s). The method behind the library was the immunoSEQ multiplex PCR assay. Not all clones reach the TCRdb copy of this immuneACCESS table, which keeps in-frame sequences only. Checked studies attribute under half of the gap to unresolved V genes and leave the rest unexplained. Present in this sample are 200,000 to 300,000 clones, about nine tenths of which were seen just once. The ten largest make up about 1.6% of the sample. Sequencing was done on a sample of peripheral blood. These TCRs come from a woman between 40 and 55 years old who had recovered from COVID-19.

The chain joins TRBV5-5 to TRBJ2-1; D gene unclear. CDR1 is SGHKS and CDR2 is YYEKEE in the germline V gene (reference sequence). The V and J ends lost 4 bases and 0 bases respectively, with 11 bases between them. The CDR3 is 15 residues long. The CDR3 protein is CASSQTPYSYNEQFF. DNA of the CDR3: TGTGCCAGCAGCCAGACACCTTACTCCTACAATGAGCAGTTCTTC.

This chain uses TRBV5-6 with TRBJ2-2; possible D gene TRBD2, 5 bases. Germline V gene data show CDR1 as SGHDT and CDR2 as YYEEEE. V was trimmed by 5 bases and J by 3 bases, leaving 14 bases between them. This CDR3 region has 15 residues. For the CDR3, the DNA is TGTGCCAGCAGAGCCGCGGAGGTGTACACCGGGGAGCTGTTTTTT. Amino acids: CASRAAEVYTGELFF.

This clone has a single count. This chain connects TRBV18 to TRBJ2-7; tentative D call: TRBD1 (6 bases). In germline, CDR1 is KGHSH, CDR2 LQKENI. V was pared by 3 bases and J by 0 bases, with 6 bases between. There are 13 residues in the CDR3. CDR3 coding DNA: TGTGCCAGCTCACCGGACAGCTCCTACGAGCAGTACTTC. It yields the protein CASSPDSSYEQYF.

The DNA of the CDR3 is TGTGCCAGCAGACTCATTCCCCGGGAACTTTCACCCCTCCACTTT. Translation: CASRLIPRELSPLHF. The rearrangement joins TRBV6-5 to TRBJ1-6, with no clear D. The CDR3 extends over 15 amino acids. With 6 bases removed from V and 9 bases from J, the gap between germline ends came to 18 bases. CDR1 is MNHEY, CDR2 SVGAGI, per germline.

Details on this clone: An end of the junction differs from the germline gene, which may be a read error. V gene TRBV5-4 combines with J gene TRBJ1-1; TRBD1 matches at 9 bases. The CDR3 loop spans 14 amino acids. Germline values: CDR1 SGHNT, CDR2 YYREEE (reference sequence). CDR3 protein: CASRNRDRDSRGVF. CDR3 DNA: TGTGCCAGCAGGAACAGGGACAGGGATTCGAGGGGAGTCTTT.

The chain recombines TRBV3-1 (or the pseudogene TRBV3-2) with TRBJ2-1; 9 nucleotides match TRBD2. Unmatched junction bases numbered 5, after V lost 4 bases and J lost 4 bases. Germline assignment: CDR1 LGHDT and CDR2 YNNKEL (reference sequence). This CDR3 has 15 residues. CDR3 DNA: TGTGCCAGCAGCCGGCGGGGGGGGAATTACAATGAGCAGTTCTTC. This codes for CASSRRGGNYNEQFF.

This clone was picked up a small number of times. This chain joins TRBV5-1 and TRBJ2-3; D is perhaps TRBD2 (7 bases). Germline V gene sequence: CDR1 SGHRS, CDR2 YFSETQ. V lost 2 bases and J 2 bases, leaving 12 bases between the germline ends. The CDR3 totals 15 residues. The CDR3 protein is CASSFLAGATDTQYF. The CDR3 nucleotides are TGCGCCAGCAGCTTCCTGGCGGGGGCCACAGATACGCAGTATTTT.

This sequence joins TRBV15 and TRBJ1-5; D is unresolved. The V end lost 5 bases, the J end lost 4 bases, and 6 bases lay between the germline ends. Per germline, CDR1 LNHNV and CDR2 YYDKDF (reference sequence). There are 12 residues in the CDR3. The CDR3 loop is CATSYRNQPQHF. CDR3 nucleotides: TGTGCCACCAGCTATCGGAATCAGCCCCAGCATTTT.

The gene calls are TRBV19 and TRBJ1-4; TRBD1 agrees at 10 bases. V was pared by 7 bases and J by 0 bases, with 8 bases of the junction left unmatched. CDR1 is LNHDA and CDR2 is SQIVND in the germline V gene (reference sequence). This CDR3 region has 17 residues. CDR3: CASIGQGEEATNEKLFF. The CDR3 DNA reads TGTGCCAGTATAGGACAGGGGGAAGAAGCAACTAATGAAAAACTGTTTTTT.

To note about this clone: This sample includes further DNA sequences coding for the same CDR3. This rearrangement joins TRBV9 to TRBJ2-5, with D perhaps matching TRBD2 (6 bases). From germline, CDR1 is SGDLS and CDR2 YYNGEE. CDR3 length: 14 amino acids. Trimming shortened V by 0 bases and J by 5 bases, and 11 bases separated the two germline ends. The CDR3 DNA is TGTGCCAGCAGCGTAGGAGGTGGGGGGGAGACCCAGTACTTC. This codes for CASSVGGGGETQYF.